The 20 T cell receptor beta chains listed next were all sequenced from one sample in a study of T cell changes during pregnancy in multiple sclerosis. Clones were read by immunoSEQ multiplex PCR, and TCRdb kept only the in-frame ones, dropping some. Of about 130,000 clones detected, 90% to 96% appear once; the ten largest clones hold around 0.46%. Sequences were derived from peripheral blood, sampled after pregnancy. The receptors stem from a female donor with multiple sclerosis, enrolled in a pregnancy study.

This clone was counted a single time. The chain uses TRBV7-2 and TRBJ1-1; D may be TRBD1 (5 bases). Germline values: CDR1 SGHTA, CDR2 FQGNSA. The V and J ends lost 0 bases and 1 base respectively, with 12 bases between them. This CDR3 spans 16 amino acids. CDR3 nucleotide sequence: TGTGCCAGCAGCTTAGCGGGGGGGGTCACGAACACTGAAGCTTTCTTT. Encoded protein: CASSLAGGVTNTEAFF.

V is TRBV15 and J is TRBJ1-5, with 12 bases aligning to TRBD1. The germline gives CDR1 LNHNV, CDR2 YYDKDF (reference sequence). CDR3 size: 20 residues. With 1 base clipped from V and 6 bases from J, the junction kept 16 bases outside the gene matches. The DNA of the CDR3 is TGTGCCACCAGCAGAGGGCAGGGACAGGGGGCGACGCGTTCGTTTCAGCCCCAGCATTTT. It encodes CATSRGQGQGATRSFQPQHF.

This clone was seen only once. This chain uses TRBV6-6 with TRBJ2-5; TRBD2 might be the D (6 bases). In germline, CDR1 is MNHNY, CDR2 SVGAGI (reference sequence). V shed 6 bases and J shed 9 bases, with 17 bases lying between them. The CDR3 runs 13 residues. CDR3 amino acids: CASSDREKEAQYF. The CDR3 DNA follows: TGTGCCAGCAGCGACCGGGAGAAGGAGGCCCAGTACTTC.

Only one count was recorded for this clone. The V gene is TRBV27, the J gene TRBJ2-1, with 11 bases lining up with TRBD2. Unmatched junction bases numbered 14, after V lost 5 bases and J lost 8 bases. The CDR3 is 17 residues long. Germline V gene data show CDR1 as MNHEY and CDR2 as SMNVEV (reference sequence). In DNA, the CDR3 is TGTGCCAGCAGTAGGATCGGGCTAGCGGGAGGTAGTGATGAGCAGTTCTTC. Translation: CASSRIGLAGGSDEQFF.

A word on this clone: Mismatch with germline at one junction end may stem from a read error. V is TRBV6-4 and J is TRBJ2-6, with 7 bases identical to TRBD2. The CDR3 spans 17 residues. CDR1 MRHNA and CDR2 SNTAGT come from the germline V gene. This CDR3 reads CANSDSGGGTGANVLTF. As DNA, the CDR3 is TGTGCCAACAGTGACTCGGGGGGAGGGACTGGGGCCAACGTCCTGACTTTC.

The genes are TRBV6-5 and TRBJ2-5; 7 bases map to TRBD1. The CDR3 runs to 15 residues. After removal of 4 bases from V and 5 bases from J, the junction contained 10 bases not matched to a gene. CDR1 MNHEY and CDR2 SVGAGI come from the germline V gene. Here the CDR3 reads CASSFSDRSDETQYF. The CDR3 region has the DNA TGTGCCAGCAGTTTCTCGGACAGGAGCGACGAGACCCAGTACTTC.

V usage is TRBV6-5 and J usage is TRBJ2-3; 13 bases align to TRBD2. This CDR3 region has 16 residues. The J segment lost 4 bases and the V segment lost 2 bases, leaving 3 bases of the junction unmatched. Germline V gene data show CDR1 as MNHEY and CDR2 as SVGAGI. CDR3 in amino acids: CASSYRTSGSADTQYF. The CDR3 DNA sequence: TGTGCCAGCAGTTACCGGACTAGCGGGAGCGCAGATACGCAGTATTTT.

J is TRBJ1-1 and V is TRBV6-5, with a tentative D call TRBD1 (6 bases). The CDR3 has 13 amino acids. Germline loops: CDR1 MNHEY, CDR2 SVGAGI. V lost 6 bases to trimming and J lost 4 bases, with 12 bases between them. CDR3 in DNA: TGTGCCAGCAGAGGACAGTTTGGCACTGAAGCTTTCTTT. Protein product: CASRGQFGTEAFF.

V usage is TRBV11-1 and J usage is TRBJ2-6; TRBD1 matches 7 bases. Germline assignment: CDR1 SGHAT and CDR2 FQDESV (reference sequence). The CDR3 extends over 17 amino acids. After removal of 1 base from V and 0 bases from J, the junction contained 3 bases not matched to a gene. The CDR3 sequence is CASSLGTGGSGANVLTF. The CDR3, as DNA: TGTGCCAGCAGCTTAGGGACAGGCGGCTCTGGGGCCAACGTCCTGACTTTC.

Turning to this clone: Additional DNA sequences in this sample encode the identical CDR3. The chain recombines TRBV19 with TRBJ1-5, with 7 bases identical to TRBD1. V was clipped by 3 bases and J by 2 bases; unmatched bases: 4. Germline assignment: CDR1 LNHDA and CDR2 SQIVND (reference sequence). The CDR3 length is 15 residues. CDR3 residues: CASSIRGLGNQPQHF. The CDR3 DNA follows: TGTGCCAGTAGTATCAGGGGGTTAGGCAATCAGCCCCAGCATTTT.

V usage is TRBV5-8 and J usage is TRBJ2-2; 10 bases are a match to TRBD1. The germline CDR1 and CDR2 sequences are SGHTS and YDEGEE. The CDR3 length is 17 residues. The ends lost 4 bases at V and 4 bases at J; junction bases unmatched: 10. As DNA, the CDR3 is TGTGCCAGCAGCCCTCGGGACAGGGGATCGCGCACCGGGGAGCTGTTTTTT. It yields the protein CASSPRDRGSRTGELFF.

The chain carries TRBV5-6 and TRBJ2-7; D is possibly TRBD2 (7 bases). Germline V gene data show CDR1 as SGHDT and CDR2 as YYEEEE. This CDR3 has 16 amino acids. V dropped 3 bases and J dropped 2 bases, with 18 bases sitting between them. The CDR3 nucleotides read TGTGCCAGCAGCTCAGCATATCAGGGGAGGGCCTACGAGCAGTACTTC. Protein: CASSSAYQGRAYEQYF.

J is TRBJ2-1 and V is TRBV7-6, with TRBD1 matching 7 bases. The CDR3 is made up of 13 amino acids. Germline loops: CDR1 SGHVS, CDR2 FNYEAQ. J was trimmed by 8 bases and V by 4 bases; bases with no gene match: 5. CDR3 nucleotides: TGTGCCAGCAGCTACCAAGGGGGCGATGAGCAGTTCTTC. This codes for CASSYQGGDEQFF. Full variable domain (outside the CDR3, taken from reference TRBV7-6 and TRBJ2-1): GAGVSQSPRYKVTKRGQDVALRCDPISGHVSLYWYRQALGQGPEFLTYFNYEAQQDKSGLPNDRFSAERPEGSISTLTIQRTEQRDSAMYRCASSYQGGDEQFFGPGTRLTVL.

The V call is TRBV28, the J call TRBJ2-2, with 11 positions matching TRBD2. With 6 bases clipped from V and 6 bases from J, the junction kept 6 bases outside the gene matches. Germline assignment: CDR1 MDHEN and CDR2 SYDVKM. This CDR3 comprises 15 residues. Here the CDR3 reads CASRIAGGPAGELFF. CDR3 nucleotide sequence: TGTGCCAGCAGAATAGCGGGAGGGCCGGCCGGGGAGCTGTTTTTT.

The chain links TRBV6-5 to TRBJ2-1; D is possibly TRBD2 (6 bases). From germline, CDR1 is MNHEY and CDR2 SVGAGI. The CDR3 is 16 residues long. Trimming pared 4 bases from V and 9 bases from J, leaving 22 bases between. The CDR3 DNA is TGTGCCAGCAGTTTAGCGGACCCAGGCAGCGGCAGTGAGCAGTTCTTC. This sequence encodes CASSLADPGSGSEQFF.

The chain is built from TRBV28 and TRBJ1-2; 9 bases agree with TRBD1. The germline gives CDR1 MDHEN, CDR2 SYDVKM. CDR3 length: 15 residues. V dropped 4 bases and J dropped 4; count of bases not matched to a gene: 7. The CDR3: CASSYRGRVAYGYTF. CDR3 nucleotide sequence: TGTGCCAGCAGTTACAGGGGGCGGGTCGCCTATGGCTACACCTTC.

The CDR3 spells CATRGRNSYEQYF. The CDR3 DNA sequence: TGTGCCACCCGGGGGAGGAACTCCTACGAGCAGTACTTC. The chain is built from TRBV18 and TRBJ2-7; D might be TRBD2 (6 bases). This CDR3 is 13 amino acids long. Germline CDR1 is KGHSH and CDR2 is LQKENI. Trimming cost V 10 bases and J 0 bases, with 13 bases left between them.

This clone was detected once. This CDR3 reads CASSEGALSNQPQHF. The DNA of the CDR3 is TGTGCCAGCAGTGAAGGGGCCCTTAGCAATCAGCCCCAGCATTTT. The rearrangement uses TRBV6-1 and TRBJ1-5; D is undetermined. This CDR3 has 15 amino acids. Germline V gene data show CDR1 as MNHNS and CDR2 as SASEGT. V was cut by 1 base and J by 0 bases, with 7 bases left in between.

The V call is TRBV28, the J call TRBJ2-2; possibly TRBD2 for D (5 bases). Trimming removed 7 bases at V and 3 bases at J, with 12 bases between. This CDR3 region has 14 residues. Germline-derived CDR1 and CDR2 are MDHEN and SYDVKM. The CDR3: CASKREYDTGELFF. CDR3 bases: TGTGCCAGCAAGAGGGAGTACGACACCGGGGAGCTGTTTTTT.

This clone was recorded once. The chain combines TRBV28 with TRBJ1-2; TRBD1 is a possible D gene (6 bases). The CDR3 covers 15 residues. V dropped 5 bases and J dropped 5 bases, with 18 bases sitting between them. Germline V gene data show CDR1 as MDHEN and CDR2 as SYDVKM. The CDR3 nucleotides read TGTGCCAGCAGTCCCCGACAGGTTTTAGTTTATGGCTACACCTTC. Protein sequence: CASSPRQVLVYGYTF.